Shown below are 18 T cell receptor beta chains from a single sample sequenced in a study of T cell changes during pregnancy in multiple sclerosis. Some clones are missing from TCRdb's copy, which holds only in-frame ones; the method was immunoSEQ multiplex PCR. The profile shows about 44,000 clones, 85% to 95% of them singletons. The specimen sequenced was peripheral blood. These receptor sequences come from a female donor with multiple sclerosis, enrolled in a pregnancy study.

The chain employs TRBV16 and TRBJ2-7; 8 bases map to TRBD2. The CDR3 sequence is 16 residues long. Germline V lookup: CDR1 KGHSY, CDR2 FQNENV. J gave up 3 bases and V 5 bases, and 12 bases lay outside the gene matches. The CDR3 coding sequence is TGTGCCAGCAGCGACACCCTTAGCGGGACTCGCTACGAGCAGTACTTC. It translates to CASSDTLSGTRYEQYF.

This chain joins TRBV10-2 and TRBJ2-7; D perhaps matches TRBD2 (6 bases). CDR3 length equals 19 residues. Germline-derived CDR1 and CDR2 are WSHSY and SAAADI. Trimming removed 0 bases from V and 3 bases from J, with 24 bases in between. In DNA, the CDR3 is TGCGCCAGCAGTGAGTCGACCTTCGAGACTAGATGGGGATTCTACGAGCAGTACTTC. As protein: CASSESTFETRWGFYEQYF.

The V and J genes are TRBV7-3 and TRBJ1-1; a possible D gene is TRBD1 (5 bases). The CDR3 loop spans 15 amino acids. CDR1 SGHTA and CDR2 FQGTGA come from the germline V gene. Trimming shortened V by 5 bases and J by 1 base, and 14 bases separated the two germline ends. CDR3 region: CASSLSGTKNTEAFF. DNA of the CDR3: TGTGCCAGCAGCCTCTCCGGGACGAAGAACACTGAAGCTTTCTTT.

This chain joins TRBV10-1 and TRBJ2-3; 14 nucleotides agree with TRBD2. Germline CDR1 WNHNN, CDR2 SYGVQD (reference sequence). V trimming: 0 bases; J trimming: 1 base; junction bases outside the gene matches: 6. The CDR3 runs to 19 residues. The CDR3 region is CASSESGTSGRRRTDTQYF. For the CDR3, the DNA is TGCGCCAGCAGTGAGTCCGGGACTAGCGGGAGACGACGCACAGATACGCAGTATTTT.

The chain links TRBV7-2 to TRBJ2-1; 8 bases are a match to TRBD2. Germline CDR1 SGHTA, CDR2 FQGNSA. This CDR3 has 16 amino acids. The V and J ends lost 6 bases and 12 bases, in that order; junction bases with no gene match: 19. The CDR3 spells CASSPFPSSGPSVQFF. CDR3 coding DNA: TGTGCCAGCAGTCCATTCCCCTCTAGCGGGCCGTCGGTGCAGTTCTTC.

The rearrangement links TRBV7-2 to TRBJ1-2; TRBD1 is a possible D gene (5 bases). Germline CDR1 and CDR2: SGHTA and FQGNSA. Trimming took off 4 bases at V and 8 bases at J, with 14 bases between the two ends. This CDR3 has 13 amino acids. This chain's CDR3 is CASSSYIGVGYTF. The CDR3 DNA follows: TGTGCCAGCAGCTCATACATAGGGGTCGGCTACACCTTC.

The CDR3 sequence: CASRNLAAYAGELFF. Here the CDR3 DNA reads TGTGCCAGCAGAAATCTAGCGGCGTACGCCGGGGAGCTGTTTTTT. V and J are TRBV27 and TRBJ2-2, with 7 bases aligning to TRBD2. The CDR3 sequence is 15 residues long. The J segment lost 6 bases and the V segment lost 6 bases, leaving 10 bases of the junction unmatched. Germline V gene data show CDR1 as MNHEY and CDR2 as SMNVEV (reference sequence).

The V and J genes are TRBV28 and TRBJ1-5; 7 nucleotides align to TRBD1. V shed 4 bases, J shed 7 bases, and the junction held 16 bases outside the gene matches. This CDR3 has 17 amino acids. CDR1 and CDR2 (germline): MDHEN, SYDVKM. The CDR3 spells CASSSPGAGGEEQPQHF. The CDR3, as DNA: TGTGCCAGCAGTTCCCCTGGCGCAGGGGGAGAGGAGCAGCCCCAGCATTTT.

V gene TRBV5-4 combines with J gene TRBJ1-1; D might be TRBD1 (6 bases). This CDR3 comprises 17 residues. Trimming stripped 0 bases from V and 1 base from J, with 16 bases between. Germline-derived CDR1 and CDR2 are SGHNT and YYREEE (reference sequence). DNA of the CDR3: TGTGCCAGCAGCTTGGAGGGGGTAATGAGATGGAACACTGAAGCTTTCTTT. Its translation: CASSLEGVMRWNTEAFF.

This chain connects TRBV6-5 to TRBJ1-3; tentative D call: TRBD1 (6 bases). The length of the CDR3 is 14 residues. In germline, CDR1 is MNHEY, CDR2 SVGAGI. Trimming took off 6 bases at V and 4 bases at J, with 13 bases between the two ends. The CDR3 protein is CASRRGANGNTIYF. DNA of the CDR3: TGTGCCAGCAGACGGGGGGCGAACGGAAACACCATATATTTT.

This clone has more than one count but fewer than ten. The chain has TRBV21-1 and TRBJ2-3; the table names TRBD2, a call not compared with the DNA. TRBV21-1 is a listed pseudogene. CDR3 length: 13 amino acids. The CDR3 DNA reads TGTGCCAGCAGCAAAGAAATAACAGATACGCAGTATTTT. Encoded protein: CASSKEITDTQYF.

This clone has a single count. V gene TRBV6-5 combines with J gene TRBJ2-7, with 9 bases fitting TRBD2. The trim removed 7 bases at V and 8 bases at J, leaving 12 bases unmatched. The CDR3 is made up of 14 amino acids. Germline V gene data show CDR1 as MNHEY and CDR2 as SVGAGI. The CDR3 reads CASTPRASGTQQYF. The CDR3 DNA reads TGTGCCAGCACCCCACGGGCTAGCGGGACCCAGCAGTACTTC.

In this sample, this clone turned up once. The rearrangement joins TRBV6-5 to TRBJ2-1; D unresolved. The CDR3 has 15 residues. V was cut by 0 bases and J by 7 bases, with 13 bases left in between. CDR1 is MNHEY and CDR2 is SVGAGI in the germline V gene. The CDR3 DNA reads as TGTGCCAGCAGTTACTCGAACCTACTACCTAATGAGCAGTTCTTC. Translation: CASSYSNLLPNEQFF.

This chain uses TRBV19 with TRBJ1-2; D gene uncertain. Trimming took 6 bases from V and 0 from J, leaving 14 bases between them. Germline values: CDR1 LNHDA, CDR2 SQIVND (reference sequence). The CDR3 covers 15 residues. CDR3 sequence reads: CASSSSRRANYGYTF. The CDR3 DNA is TGTGCCAGTAGCTCGAGTCGAAGAGCTAACTATGGCTACACCTTC.

This clone was picked up a small number of times. This sequence joins TRBV6-4 and TRBJ2-1; possible D gene TRBD2, 6 bases. The CDR3 has 15 amino acids. Trimming took off 2 bases at V and 9 bases at J, with 17 bases between the two ends. CDR1 MRHNA and CDR2 SNTAGT come from the germline V gene. CDR3: CASSDKREEYAEQFF. In DNA form, the CDR3 reads TGTGCCAGCAGTGACAAGAGGGAGGAATACGCTGAGCAGTTCTTC.

The J gene is TRBJ2-7, the V gene TRBV18; D may correspond to TRBD1 or TRBD2 (6 bases each). The V gene's germline CDR1 is KGHSH and CDR2 LQKENI. The V and J ends lost 5 bases and 6 bases respectively, with 14 bases between them. This CDR3 has 13 residues. CDR3 amino acids: CASSVTGGAEQYF. The CDR3 DNA sequence: TGTGCCAGCTCAGTTACCGGGGGCGCCGAGCAGTACTTC.

The chain employs TRBV5-1 and TRBJ2-3, with 7 bases matching TRBD2. The V gene end was trimmed by 4 bases and the J gene end by 2 bases; junction bases not matched to a gene: 10. CDR1 and CDR2 (germline): SGHRS, YFSETQ. The CDR3 contains 16 residues. The CDR3 bases are TGCGCCAGCAGCCCTCTGGCGGGAGAGTACACAGATACGCAGTATTTT. Protein product: CASSPLAGEYTDTQYF.

The chain carries TRBV30 and TRBJ1-5, with no clear D. The V end lost 1 base, the J end lost 5 bases, and 12 bases lay between the germline ends. Germline lookup yields CDR1 GTSNPN and CDR2 SVGIG (reference sequence). The CDR3 runs 14 residues. The CDR3 is CAWSGTAGDQPQHF. CDR3 in DNA: TGTGCCTGGAGTGGAACTGCGGGTGATCAGCCCCAGCATTTT.